Sequencing of this TCR beta chain was carried out in a study of shared clonotypes between healthy human individuals (TCRdb year 2020). About the full investigation: Two women and a few men aged 18 to 49 years were included in the cohort. For each donor, three plates each were used for CD4 naive and CD4 memory, two plates were used for CD8 naive, and one plate was used for CD8 memory. Blood TCR repertoires of 5 or 6 healthy adults were deeply sequenced to estimate repertoire size and the extent of clonotype sharing between individuals. Per donor, leukapheresis produced somewhere between about 0.9 and 10 billion PBMCs. Libraries were prepared and TCR repertoires were sequenced by different laboratories using diverse techniques, in order to increase sequencing depth and limit assay-specific biases. The research as a whole found: Pairwise subsampling led to the expectation that sequencing depth would affect the degree of clonotype sharing among donors. The genetic and exposure-history diversity represented was limited by the small number of donors. Estimated clonotype richness was generally larger for naive than for memory subsets. Higher generation probabilities were observed for clonotypes shared by all four sorted-subset donors than for non-shared clonotypes. Rarefaction of sorted-subset datasets indicated incomplete sequencing despite the large sequencing depth. Only blood was sampled, and tissue TCR repertoires likely differ from those in blood. About 5% of naive CD4, 3.5% of naive CD8, roughly 2.5% of memory CD4, and about 0.4% of memory CD8 clonotypes were shared across several donors.

Using the deep immunoSEQ assay, multiplex PCR amplified TCR CDR3 regions from genomic DNA. Extracted genomic DNA from each cell subset was distributed evenly across all wells of several immunoSEQ 96-well plates, and each plate was treated as a replicate. For sorted subsets, about 200 ng genomic DNA, equal to about 30,000 T cell genomes, was loaded into each replicate PCR. Purified libraries were measured with a Qubit 3.0 fluorometer, size-checked on a Bioanalyzer 2100, and measured again with the KAPA Library Quantification kit. A separate single-read 150-cycle Illumina NextSeq 550 flow cell was used to sequence each immunoSEQ 96-well plate. In the source study's methods: Because only junctional sequences without quality scores were contained in the immunoSEQ output, filtering matching that applied to full-length reads could not be performed. To assign V/J genes and CDR3, sequences were annotated against IMGT germline references using PyIR, a Python wrapper for IgBLAST v1.9. Reads were filtered out if the reads had weak V/J assignments (E-value above 1e-6), no CDR3, stop codons, out-of-frame junctions, or ambiguous translated residues. V3J clonotypes were defined as sequences sharing an identical inferred V gene, J gene, and CDR3 amino acid sequence. To compute the percentage overlap between repertoires, the number of shared unique clonotypes was divided by the size of the smaller repertoire. Three approaches were used to assess repertoire richness: RTK rarefaction, the Chao1 estimator, and Recon v2.1 estimates of unobserved clonotypes. Generation probabilities were computed with OLGA for all TCRbeta clonotypes obtained by the gDNA method from a handful of donors. TCRdb obtained this table from immuneACCESS and retained in-frame rearrangements with V and J assigned. These tables miss some clones; where compared with another copy, unresolved V genes account for less than half of the shortfall, and the remainder is unexplained. The DNA gave D and trimming, while V, J and clone size come from that table. Recorded for this sample are some 630,000 clones; less than 80% of them occurred a single time. The ten biggest clones cover 1.5% to 2% of the sample.

This clone occurred once. No antigen is known for it. No per-base quality is available; no much larger clone lies one base away. CDR1 and CDR2, looked up from the germline V gene (reference sequence), are LNHNV and YYDKDF. V is shortened by 5 bases, J by 5 bases, and the region joining them spans 10 bases. The CDR3 numbers 13 residues from cysteine through phenylalanine. Just the 39-base CDR3 DNA is kept, in frame starting at base 1. The donors were healthy, HIV-negative adults who had no recently reported acute infections or vaccinations. All donors were Caucasian adults living in Nashville, Tennessee, USA. Magnetic negative selection was used to enrich CD4+ T cells, after which naive cells were positively selected on CD45RA and the negative fraction became the memory subset. After blood collection by leukapheresis, PBMCs were isolated using Ficoll-Histopaque density gradient centrifugation and then cryopreserved in the vapor phase of liquid nitrogen. Analytical flow cytometry was used to check the purity and quantity of every magnetically sorted T cell population. From each sorted fraction, genomic DNA was isolated and quantified by UV absorbance on a Nanodrop 2000c.

Rearrangement joined TRBV15 to TRBJ2-1, and TRBD2 may be the D gene, going by 6 matching bases. This clonotype was sampled from a woman aged 25 to 39 in good health. The sequenced sample consisted of memory CD4+ T cells sorted from blood. The cell subset or site label, read with the paper, signifies: CD45RA-negative fraction. The CDR3 here reads CATSGGLDNEQFF. In nucleotide form, the sequence is TGTGCCACCAGCGGGGGACTGGACAATGAGCAGTTCTTC.